This TCR beta chain was sequenced in a study of identical twins. The germline V gene encodes CDR1 MNHEY and CDR2 SVGAGI. The CDR3 sequence is 14 residues long. The V and J ends lost 5 bases and 7 bases respectively, with 12 bases between them. TCRdb re-called the 5' RACE reads with MiXCR, one entry per CDR3 protein. Of 1.5 million to 2 million distinct CDR3 sequences listed, less than 40% were seen once; the top ten hold under 0.35%. This clonotype showed up just once. The chain carries TRBV6-5 and TRBJ1-6; perhaps TRBD1 as D (6 bases). The sample comprised cord blood. This clonotype originated in a newborn girl in good health. This CDR3 reads CASSVGGRNSPLHF. CDR3 DNA: TGTGCCAGCAGTGTGGGGGGCCGAAATTCACCCCTCCACTTT.